This T cell receptor beta chain stems from a study of T cell repertoires in cytomegalovirus infection. Germline V lookup: CDR1 SGHVS, CDR2 FNYEAQ. The CDR3 is made up of 14 amino acids. The V end lost 3 bases, the J end lost 7 bases, and 13 bases lay between the germline ends. In its sample, this clonotype is medium-sized. From the reads, TCRdb called clonotypes with MiXCR, one entry per CDR3 protein. The repertoire holds 150,000 to 200,000 distinct CDR3 sequences, with roughly a fifth as singletons. The source of this sequence is a human donor in good health (CMV status not recorded). Some clones in this sample may be carry-over from other donors' samples. Sequencing input: PBMCs. The chain uses TRBV7-6 and TRBJ1-5; TRBD1 is a possible D gene (6 bases). The CDR3 spells CASSLGSGAQPQHF. CDR3 in DNA: TGTGCCAGCAGCTTGGGCTCAGGGGCACAGCCCCAGCATTTT.